This TCR beta chain was identified in a study of monozygotic twins with inflammatory bowel disease. After re-calling the 5' RACE reads, TCRdb lists one entry per CDR3 protein, DNA absent. The sample data list 150,000 to 200,000 distinct CDR3 sequences. This CDR3 is 13 amino acids long. Per the germline V gene, CDR1 is MDHEN and CDR2 is SYDVKM. As for this clonotype: Its antigen remains unknown.

General study points: Resolution of different T cell subtypes was not achieved.

The clonotype comes from a human donor with ulcerative colitis or Crohn's disease, or a healthy co-twin of an affected twin (not recorded which). Sequencing was performed on blood. The chain uses TRBV28 and TRBJ1-2; without DNA, the TCRdb call of TRBD1 cannot be checked. CDR3 amino acids: CASSQGRLAGYTF.